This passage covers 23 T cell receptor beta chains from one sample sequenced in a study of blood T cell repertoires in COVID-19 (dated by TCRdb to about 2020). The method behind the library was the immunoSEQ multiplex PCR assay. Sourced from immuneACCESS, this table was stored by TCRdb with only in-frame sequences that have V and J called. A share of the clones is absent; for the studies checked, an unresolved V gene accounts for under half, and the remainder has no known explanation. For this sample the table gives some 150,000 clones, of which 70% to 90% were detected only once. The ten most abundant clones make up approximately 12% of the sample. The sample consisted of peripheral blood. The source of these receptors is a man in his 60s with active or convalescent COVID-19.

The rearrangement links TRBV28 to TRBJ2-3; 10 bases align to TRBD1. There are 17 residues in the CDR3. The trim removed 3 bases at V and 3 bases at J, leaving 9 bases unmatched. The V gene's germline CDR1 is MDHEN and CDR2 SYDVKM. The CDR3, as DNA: TGTGCCAGCAGTTTCGAGAGACAGGGGGCTGCAACAGATACGCAGTATTTT. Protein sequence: CASSFERQGAATDTQYF.

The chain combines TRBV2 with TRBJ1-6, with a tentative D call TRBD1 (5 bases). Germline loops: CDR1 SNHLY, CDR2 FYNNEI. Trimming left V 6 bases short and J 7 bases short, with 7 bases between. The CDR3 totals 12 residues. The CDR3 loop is CASRTENSPLHF. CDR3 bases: TGTGCCAGCAGGACAGAAAATTCACCCCTCCACTTT.

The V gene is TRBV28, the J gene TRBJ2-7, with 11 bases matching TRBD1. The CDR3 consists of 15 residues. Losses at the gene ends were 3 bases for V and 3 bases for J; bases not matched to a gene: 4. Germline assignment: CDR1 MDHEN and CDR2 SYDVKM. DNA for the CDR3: TGTGCCAGCAGTTTCGGGGACAGGGGGGGCTACGAGCAGTACTTC. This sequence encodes CASSFGDRGGYEQYF. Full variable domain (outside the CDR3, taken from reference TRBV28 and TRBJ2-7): DVKVTQSSRYLVKRTGEKVFLECVQDMDHENMFWYRQDPGLGLRLIYFSYDVKMKEKGDIPEGYSVSREKKERFSLILESASTNQTSMYLCASSFGDRGGYEQYFGPGTRLTVT.

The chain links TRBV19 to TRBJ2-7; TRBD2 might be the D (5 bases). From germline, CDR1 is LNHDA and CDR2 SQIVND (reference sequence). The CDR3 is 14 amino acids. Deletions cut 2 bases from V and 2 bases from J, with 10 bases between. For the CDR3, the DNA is TGTGCCAGTAGTATAAGTAGCGCTGCCTACGAGCAGTACTTC. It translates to CASSISSAAYEQYF.

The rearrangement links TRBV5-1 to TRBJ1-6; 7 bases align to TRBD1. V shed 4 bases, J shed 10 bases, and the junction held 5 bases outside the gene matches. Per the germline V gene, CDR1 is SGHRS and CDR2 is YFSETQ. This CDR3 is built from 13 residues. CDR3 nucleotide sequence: TGCGCCAGCAGCCCAGGGACAGACTCACCCCTCCACTTT. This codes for CASSPGTDSPLHF.

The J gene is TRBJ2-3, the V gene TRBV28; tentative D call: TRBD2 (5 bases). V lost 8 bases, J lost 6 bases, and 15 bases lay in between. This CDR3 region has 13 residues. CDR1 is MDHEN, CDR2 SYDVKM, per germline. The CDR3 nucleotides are TGTGCCAGCCTGGCTACCGGGGAGGATACGCAGTATTTT. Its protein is CASLATGEDTQYF.

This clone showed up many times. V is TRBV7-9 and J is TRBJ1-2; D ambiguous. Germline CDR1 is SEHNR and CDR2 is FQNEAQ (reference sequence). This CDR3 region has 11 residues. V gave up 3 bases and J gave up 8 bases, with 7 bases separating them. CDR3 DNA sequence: TGTGCCAGCAGCTTGAGATCGGGCTACACCTTC. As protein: CASSLRSGYTF.

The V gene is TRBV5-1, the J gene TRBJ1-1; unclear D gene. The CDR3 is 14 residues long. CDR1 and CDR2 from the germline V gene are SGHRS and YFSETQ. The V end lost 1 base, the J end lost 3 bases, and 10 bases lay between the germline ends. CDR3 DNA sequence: TGCGCCAGCAGCTTGAAGCCGCGCGACACTGAAGCTTTCTTT. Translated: CASSLKPRDTEAFF.

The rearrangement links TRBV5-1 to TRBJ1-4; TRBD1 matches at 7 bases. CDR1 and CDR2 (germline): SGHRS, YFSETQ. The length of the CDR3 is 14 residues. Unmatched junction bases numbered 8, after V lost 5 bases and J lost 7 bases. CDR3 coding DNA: TGCGCCAGCAGTCTGGAGGGGGCGCGTGAAAAACTGTTTTTT. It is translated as CASSLEGAREKLFF.

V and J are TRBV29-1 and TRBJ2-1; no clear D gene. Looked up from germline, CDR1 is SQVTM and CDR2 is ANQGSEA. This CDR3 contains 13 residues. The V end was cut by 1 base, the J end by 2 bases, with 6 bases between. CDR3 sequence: CSVEAVTYNEQFF. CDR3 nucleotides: TGCAGCGTTGAAGCGGTTACCTACAATGAGCAGTTCTTC.

The chain's CDR3 is CASRLAFVTPTRAQETQYF. The DNA of the CDR3 is TGTGCAAGTCGCTTAGCGTTTGTGACCCCGACTAGGGCGCAAGAGACCCAGTACTTC. The V call is TRBV12-2, the J call TRBJ2-5; the tabulated D call, TRBD2, remains unverified against the DNA. TRBV12-2 is termed a pseudogene. The CDR3 has 19 amino acids.

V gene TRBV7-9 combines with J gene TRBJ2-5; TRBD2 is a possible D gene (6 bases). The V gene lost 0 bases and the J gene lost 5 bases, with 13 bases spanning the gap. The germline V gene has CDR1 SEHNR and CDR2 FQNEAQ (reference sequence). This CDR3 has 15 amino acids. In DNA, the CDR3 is TGTGCCAGCAGCTTAGCGGGGGGTAAGCAGGAGACCCAGTACTTC. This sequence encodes CASSLAGGKQETQYF.

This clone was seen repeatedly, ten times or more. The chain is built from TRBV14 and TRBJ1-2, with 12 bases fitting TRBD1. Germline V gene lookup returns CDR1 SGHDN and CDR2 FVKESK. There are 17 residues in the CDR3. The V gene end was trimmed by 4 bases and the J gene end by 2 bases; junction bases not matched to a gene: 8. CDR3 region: CASSLSGGTGGNYGYTF. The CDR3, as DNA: TGTGCCAGCAGCCTCTCTGGCGGGACAGGGGGCAACTATGGCTACACCTTC.

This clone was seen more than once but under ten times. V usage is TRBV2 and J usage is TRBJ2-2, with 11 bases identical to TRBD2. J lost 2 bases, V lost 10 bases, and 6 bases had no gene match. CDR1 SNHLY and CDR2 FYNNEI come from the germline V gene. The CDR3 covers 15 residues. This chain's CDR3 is CAIGTSGFNTGELFF. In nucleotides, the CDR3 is TGTGCCATAGGGACTAGCGGATTCAACACCGGGGAGCTGTTTTTT.

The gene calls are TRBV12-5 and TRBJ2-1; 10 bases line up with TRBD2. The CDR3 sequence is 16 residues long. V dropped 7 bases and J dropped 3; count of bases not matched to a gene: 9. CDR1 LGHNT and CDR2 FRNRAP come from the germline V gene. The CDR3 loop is CASAPRTSGIYNEQFF. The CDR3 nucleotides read TGTGCTAGTGCCCCCCGGACTAGCGGAATCTACAATGAGCAGTTCTTC.

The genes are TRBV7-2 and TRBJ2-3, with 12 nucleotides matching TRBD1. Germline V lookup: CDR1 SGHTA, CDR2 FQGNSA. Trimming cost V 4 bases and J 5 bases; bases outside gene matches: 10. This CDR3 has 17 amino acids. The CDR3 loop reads CASSSSPGTGGRDTQYF. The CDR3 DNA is TGTGCCAGCAGCTCTAGCCCCGGGACAGGGGGCAGAGATACGCAGTATTTT.

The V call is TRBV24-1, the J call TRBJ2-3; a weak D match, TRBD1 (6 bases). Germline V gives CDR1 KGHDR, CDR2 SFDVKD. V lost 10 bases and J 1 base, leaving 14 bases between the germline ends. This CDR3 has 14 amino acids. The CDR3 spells CATEEPGGTDTQYF. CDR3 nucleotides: TGTGCCACGGAGGAGCCAGGGGGCACAGATACGCAGTATTTT.

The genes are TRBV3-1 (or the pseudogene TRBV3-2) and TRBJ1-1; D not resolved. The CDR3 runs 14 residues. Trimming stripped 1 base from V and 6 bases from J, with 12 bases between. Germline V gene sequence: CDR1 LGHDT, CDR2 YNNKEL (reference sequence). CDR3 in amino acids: CASSQVREGAEAFF. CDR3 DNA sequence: TGTGCCAGCAGCCAAGTTAGGGAGGGCGCTGAAGCTTTCTTT.

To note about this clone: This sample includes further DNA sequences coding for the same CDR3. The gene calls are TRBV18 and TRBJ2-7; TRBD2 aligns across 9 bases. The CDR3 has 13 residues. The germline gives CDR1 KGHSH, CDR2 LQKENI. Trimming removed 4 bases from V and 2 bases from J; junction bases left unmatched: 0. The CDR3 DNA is TGTGCCAGCTCACGCGGGGGGGCCTACGAGCAGTACTTC. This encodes CASSRGGAYEQYF.

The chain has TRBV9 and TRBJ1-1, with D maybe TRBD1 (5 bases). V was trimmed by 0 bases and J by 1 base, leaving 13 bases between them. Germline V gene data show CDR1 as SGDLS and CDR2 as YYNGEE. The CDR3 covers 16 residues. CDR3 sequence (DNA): TGTGCCAGCAGCGTAGACCCACAGGCCAGGAACACTGAAGCTTTCTTT. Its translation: CASSVDPQARNTEAFF.

Written as DNA, the CDR3 is TGTGCCACCACAGGGTGGACCGGGGAGCTGTTTTTT. Translated: CATTGWTGELFF. The V call is TRBV19, the J call TRBJ2-2; a weak D match, TRBD1 (6 bases). The germline V gene encodes CDR1 LNHDA and CDR2 SQIVND (reference sequence). CDR3 length: 12 amino acids. Trimming cost V 10 bases and J 5 bases, with 11 bases left between them.

The CDR3 DNA is TGCAGTGGCGAGCACCAAGAGACCCAGTACTTC. It yields the protein CSGEHQETQYF. The rearrangement links TRBV20-1 to TRBJ2-5; unclear D gene. Trimming took 7 bases from V and 0 from J, leaving 6 bases between them. Germline V gives CDR1 DFQATT, CDR2 SNEGSKA (reference sequence). The CDR3 is 11 residues long.

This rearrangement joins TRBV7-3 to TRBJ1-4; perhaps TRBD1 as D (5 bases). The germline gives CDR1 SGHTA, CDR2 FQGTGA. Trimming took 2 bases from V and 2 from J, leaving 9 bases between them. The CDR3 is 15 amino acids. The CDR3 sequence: CASSLAGTTNEKLFF. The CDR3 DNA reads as TGTGCCAGCAGCTTAGCGGGGACGACTAATGAAAAACTGTTTTTT. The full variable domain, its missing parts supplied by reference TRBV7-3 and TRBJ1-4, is GAGVSQTPSNKVTEKGKYVELRCDPISGHTALYWYRQSLGQGPEFLIYFQGTGAADDSGLPNDRFFAVRPEGSVSTLKIQRTERGDSAVYLCASSLAGTTNEKLFFGSGTQLSVL.